These 3 T cell receptor beta chains came from one sample sequenced in a study of blood T cell repertoires in COVID-19 (dated by TCRdb to the early 2020s). Library method: the immunoSEQ multiplex PCR assay. Imported from immuneACCESS, the table was reduced by TCRdb to in-frame sequences with V and J called. These copies leave out some clones; in studies compared against another copy, an unresolved V gene accounts for under half, and the cause of the remainder is not known. The sample profile shows tens of thousands of clones; approximately 91% of them were found once. In total, the top ten clones hold roughly 1.5% of the sample. Sequencing used peripheral blood. The receptors were sampled from a human donor in a cohort sampled during active COVID-19.

The V gene is TRBV7-9, the J gene TRBJ2-7, with 9 nucleotides matching TRBD1. The CDR3 extends over 15 amino acids. V lost 6 bases, J lost 2 bases, and 8 bases stayed unmatched. In germline, CDR1 is SEHNR, CDR2 FQNEAQ (reference sequence). CDR3 DNA sequence: TGTGCCAGCAGACAAACCGGGACAGGGACCTACGAGCAGTACTTC. As protein: CASRQTGTGTYEQYF.

V is TRBV6-6 and J is TRBJ2-7; 10 nucleotides align to TRBD1. The germline V gene encodes CDR1 MNHNY and CDR2 SVGAGI (reference sequence). J gave up 7 bases and V 6 bases, and 6 bases lay outside the gene matches. The CDR3 is made up of 13 amino acids. The DNA of the CDR3 is TGTGCCAGCAGCCGACAGGGGGCGGGGGAGCAGTACTTC. Translated, it gives CASSRQGAGEQYF.

There are a few counts of this clone. V and J are TRBV6-6 and TRBJ1-1; 8 bases align to TRBD1. In germline, CDR1 is MNHNY, CDR2 SVGAGI (reference sequence). V lost 6 bases, J lost 4 bases, and 13 bases stayed unmatched. The CDR3 has 16 residues. This CDR3 is CASSPFGAGGVTEAFF. The DNA of the CDR3 is TGTGCCAGCAGCCCCTTTGGGGCAGGGGGCGTCACTGAAGCTTTCTTT.